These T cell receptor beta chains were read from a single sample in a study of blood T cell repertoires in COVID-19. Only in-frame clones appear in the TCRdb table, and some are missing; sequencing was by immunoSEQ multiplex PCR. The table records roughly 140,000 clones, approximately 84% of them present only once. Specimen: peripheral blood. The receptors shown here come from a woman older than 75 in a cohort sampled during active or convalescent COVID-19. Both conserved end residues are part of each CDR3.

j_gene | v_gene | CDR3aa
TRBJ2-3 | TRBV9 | CASSAPGLAKTDTQYF
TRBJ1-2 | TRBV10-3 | CAISPGTVYGYTF
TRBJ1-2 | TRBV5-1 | CASSPLSFRGQYGYTF
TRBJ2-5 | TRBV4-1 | CASSQFGLRGSQETQYF
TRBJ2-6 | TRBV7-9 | CASSLGLAGGPGANVLTF
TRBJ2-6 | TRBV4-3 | CASSQGGVSGANVLTF
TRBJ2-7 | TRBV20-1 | CSASSRGPEQYF
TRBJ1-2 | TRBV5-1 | CASSLATGIGYTF
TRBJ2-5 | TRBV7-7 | CASSTGTSRETQYF
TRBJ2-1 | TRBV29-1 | CSEWTGNNEQFF
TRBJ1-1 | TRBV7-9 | CASSLAHRFMNTEAFF
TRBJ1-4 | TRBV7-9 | CASSLREATNEKLFF
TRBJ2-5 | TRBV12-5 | CASGFSGEETQYF
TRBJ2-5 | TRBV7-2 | CASSPTGTSGGARETQYF
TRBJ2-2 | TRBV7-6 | CASSQDRGREVGELFF
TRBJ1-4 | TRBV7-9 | CASSLKSGATNEKLFF
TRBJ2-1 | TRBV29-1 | CSVWTSAIAYNEQFF
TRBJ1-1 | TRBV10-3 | CAIRKGAGTEAFF
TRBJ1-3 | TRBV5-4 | CASSLPGSGNTIYF
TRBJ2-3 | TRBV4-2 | CASSHPGLSSSTDTQYF
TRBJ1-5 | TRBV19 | CASSRQGGGQPQHF
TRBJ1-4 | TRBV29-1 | CSAGDRVDEKLFF